This T cell receptor beta chain was observed in a study of T cell responses to AZD1222 COVID-19 vaccine. The assay was immunoSEQ multiplex PCR, and TCRdb's table has in-frame clones only and misses some. The sample consists of 150,000 to 200,000 clones, over 70% of them appearing once. In the case of this clone: No antigen is known for it.

Per the germline V gene, CDR1 is MNHEY and CDR2 is SVGEGT. V lost 5 bases and J lost 4; bases outside the gene matches: 7. This CDR3 comprises 15 residues. Study results and caveats: Scientists sampled the repertoires only once the peak T cell response had passed. Distributed over spike, vaccine-associated CD4 TCRs predominated at 160-218 and 743-854. The sample set comprised mostly white British donors with more females, and clonal diversity was possibly underestimated. Two doses of AZD1222 preceded a rise in Spike-specific TCR breadth and depth.

This receptor was obtained from an adult in good health. The sequenced sample was peripheral blood, obtained on day 0 of MenACWY control vaccination. The gene calls are TRBV6-2 or TRBV6-3 and TRBJ2-3, with 9 bases lining up with TRBD2. The CDR3 sequence: CASSPREGESDTQYF. The CDR3, as DNA: TGTGCCAGCAGTCCGCGGGAGGGCGAGTCAGATACGCAGTATTTT.